These 3 T cell receptor beta chains were all obtained from the same sample, sequenced in a study of blood T cell repertoires in COVID-19 (dated by TCRdb to the early 2020s). Libraries were constructed by the immunoSEQ multiplex PCR assay. TCRdb holds this immuneACCESS table with in-frame rearrangements only. Some clones are missing; in checked studies, unresolved V genes explain under half, and the rest has no known cause. The table for this sample lists approximately 350,000 clones; about 86% of them were counted only once. The ten biggest clones cover roughly 7.1% of the sample. The sample taken for sequencing was peripheral blood. These TCRs come from a woman aged 55 to 70 with COVID-19, enrolled during active disease.

This clone was counted once. This rearrangement joins TRBV5-1 to TRBJ2-5, with 7 bases identical to TRBD2. This CDR3 comprises 14 residues. Germline CDR1 reads SGHRS; CDR2 reads YFSETQ. The V segment lost 2 bases and the J segment 1 base; nucleotides outside the gene matches: 2. CDR3 sequence reads: CASSFWTSQETQYF. CDR3 bases: TGCGCCAGCAGCTTCTGGACTAGCCAAGAGACCCAGTACTTC.

The J gene is TRBJ1-6, the V gene TRBV30; D is uncertain. The V gene's germline CDR1 is GTSNPN and CDR2 SVGIG (reference sequence). V was trimmed by 4 bases and J by 10 bases, leaving 14 bases between them. The CDR3 loop spans 13 amino acids. The CDR3 loop is CAWTPNYYSPLHF. The CDR3 DNA is TGTGCCTGGACCCCCAATTACTACTCACCCCTCCACTTT.

This sequence joins TRBV7-9 and TRBJ2-7; a possible D gene is TRBD1 (6 bases). V was shortened by 2 bases and J by 0 bases, with 8 bases between the two germline ends. Looked up from germline, CDR1 is SEHNR and CDR2 is FQNEAQ (reference sequence). The CDR3 contains 14 residues. The CDR3 DNA reads TGTGCCAGCAGCTTAAGGGACAACTCCTACGAGCAGTACTTC. This codes for CASSLRDNSYEQYF.